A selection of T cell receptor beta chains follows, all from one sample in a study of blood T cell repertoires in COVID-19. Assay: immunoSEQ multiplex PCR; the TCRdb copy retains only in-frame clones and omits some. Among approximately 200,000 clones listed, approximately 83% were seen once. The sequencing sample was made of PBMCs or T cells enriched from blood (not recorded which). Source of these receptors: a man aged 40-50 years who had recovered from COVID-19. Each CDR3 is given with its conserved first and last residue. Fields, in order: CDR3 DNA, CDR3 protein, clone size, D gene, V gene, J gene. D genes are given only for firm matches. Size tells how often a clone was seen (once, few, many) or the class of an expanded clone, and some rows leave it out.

cdr3_nt: TGTGCCAGCAGCGAACTAGCGGGGGGGCCGTCTCCCGGGGAGCTGTTTTTT
cdr3_aa: CASSELAGGPSPGELFF
clone_size: few
d_call: TRBD2
v_call: TRBV6-1
j_call: TRBJ2-2

cdr3_nt: TGTGCCAGCAGCCACCTAGAGACCCAGTACTTC
cdr3_aa: CASSHLETQYF
clone_size: .
d_call: .
v_call: TRBV14
j_call: TRBJ2-5

cdr3_nt: TGTGCCAGCTCCACAGGGGTAACCGGGGAGCTGTTTTTT
cdr3_aa: CASSTGVTGELFF
clone_size: .
d_call: TRBD1
v_call: TRBV18
j_call: TRBJ2-2

cdr3_nt: TGTGCCAGCAGCTTAGCCGGGATGAATTCACCCCTCCACTTT
cdr3_aa: CASSLAGMNSPLHF
clone_size: .
d_call: .
v_call: TRBV7-9
j_call: TRBJ1-6

cdr3_nt: TGTGCCAGCAGCCTACCAGGGGTCCGGAGCAATTCACCCCTCCACTTT
cdr3_aa: CASSLPGVRSNSPLHF
clone_size: .
d_call: .
v_call: TRBV14
j_call: TRBJ1-6

cdr3_nt: TGCAGCGTTCTCGGGCCGACATGGGGCAGTAGGAACACTGAAGCTTTCTTT
cdr3_aa: CSVLGPTWGSRNTEAFF
clone_size: .
d_call: .
v_call: TRBV29-1
j_call: TRBJ1-1

cdr3_nt: TGTGCTAGTGGTCACCCCATCCGACCGAAATTAATGTTTCAGGGCCAGTACTTC
cdr3_aa: CASGHPIRPKLMFQGQYF
clone_size: .
d_call: .
v_call: TRBV12-5
j_call: TRBJ2-5

cdr3_nt: TGCGCCAGCAGCCCCCAGCGGGGGGCCACAGATACGCAGTATTTT
cdr3_aa: CASSPQRGATDTQYF
clone_size: .
d_call: TRBD2
v_call: TRBV4-1
j_call: TRBJ2-3

cdr3_nt: TGTGCCAGCAGCTCCGTCCCAGGGGGCACTGAAGCTTTCTTT
cdr3_aa: CASSSVPGGTEAFF
clone_size: .
d_call: TRBD1
v_call: TRBV7-9
j_call: TRBJ1-1

cdr3_nt: TGTGCCAGTAGCGGGACAGGGGGCCACCAGCCCCAGCATTTT
cdr3_aa: CASSGTGGHQPQHF
clone_size: .
d_call: TRBD1
v_call: TRBV19
j_call: TRBJ1-5

cdr3_nt: TGTGCCAGCAGCACCCGGGGCTCTGGAAACACCATATATTTT
cdr3_aa: CASSTRGSGNTIYF
clone_size: .
d_call: .
v_call: TRBV3-1/TRBV3-2
j_call: TRBJ1-3

cdr3_nt: TGCGCCAGCAGCGCTTCGACAGGGTCGACTCTAAACTATGGCTACACCTTC
cdr3_aa: CASSASTGSTLNYGYTF
clone_size: .
d_call: TRBD1
v_call: TRBV5-1
j_call: TRBJ1-2

cdr3_nt: TGCGCCAGCAGCTGGACAGGGGAGGGGGATACGCAGTATTTT
cdr3_aa: CASSWTGEGDTQYF
clone_size: .
d_call: TRBD1
v_call: TRBV5-1
j_call: TRBJ2-3

cdr3_nt: TGTGCCAGCAGTGTGGAGGGGCCCCAACCTCTCTATGGCTACACCTTC
cdr3_aa: CASSVEGPQPLYGYTF
clone_size: .
d_call: .
v_call: TRBV2
j_call: TRBJ1-2

cdr3_nt: TGTGCCAGCAGTTACTCTGCCGGCTATGGCTACACCTTC
cdr3_aa: CASSYSAGYGYTF
clone_size: .
d_call: .
v_call: TRBV6-5
j_call: TRBJ1-2

cdr3_nt: TGCGCCAGCAGCTCCGGGACTAGCGGGGAGACCCAGTACTTC
cdr3_aa: CASSSGTSGETQYF
clone_size: .
d_call: TRBD2
v_call: TRBV5-1
j_call: TRBJ2-5

cdr3_nt: TGCAGCGTTCTTCGGACAGAGGGGGCCTCTGGAAACACCATATATTTT
cdr3_aa: CSVLRTEGASGNTIYF
clone_size: .
d_call: TRBD1
v_call: TRBV29-1
j_call: TRBJ1-3

cdr3_nt: TGTGCCATCAGTGAGCGGGGTTATTCACCCCTCCACTTT
cdr3_aa: CAISERGYSPLHF
clone_size: .
d_call: .
v_call: TRBV10-3
j_call: TRBJ1-6

cdr3_nt: TGTGCCAGCAGTTTCAGACAGGGAGCCTACTATAATTCACCCCTCCACTTT
cdr3_aa: CASSFRQGAYYNSPLHF
clone_size: .
d_call: TRBD1
v_call: TRBV27
j_call: TRBJ1-6

cdr3_nt: TGTGCCAGTAGCCGGGGACAGGGGGTGTCTGGGGCCAACGTCCTGACTTTC
cdr3_aa: CASSRGQGVSGANVLTF
clone_size: .
d_call: TRBD1
v_call: TRBV19
j_call: TRBJ2-6

cdr3_nt: TGTGCCAGTAGTAGGCAGGCACCGTACAATGAGCAGTTCTTC
cdr3_aa: CASSRQAPYNEQFF
clone_size: .
d_call: .
v_call: TRBV19
j_call: TRBJ2-1

cdr3_nt: TGTGCCAGCAGTTTAGTATCAGCGGGGAGTCCCTACGAGCAGTACTTC
cdr3_aa: CASSLVSAGSPYEQYF
clone_size: .
d_call: TRBD2
v_call: TRBV28
j_call: TRBJ2-7

cdr3_nt: TGCGCCAGCAGCTTCGCTGACCGGGGGACTGAAGCTTTCTTT
cdr3_aa: CASSFADRGTEAFF
clone_size: .
d_call: .
v_call: TRBV5-1
j_call: TRBJ1-1

cdr3_nt: TGTGCCAGTAACAGGGATTCACCCCTCCACTTT
cdr3_aa: CASNRDSPLHF
clone_size: .
d_call: .
v_call: TRBV6-5
j_call: TRBJ1-6

cdr3_nt: TGCGCCAGCAGCCCGGGGGGAAGGTATGGCTACACCTTC
cdr3_aa: CASSPGGRYGYTF
clone_size: few
d_call: .
v_call: TRBV5-1
j_call: TRBJ1-2

cdr3_nt: TGTGCCACGGGAGAGGACTCCTATAATTCACCCCTCCACTTT
cdr3_aa: CATGEDSYNSPLHF
clone_size: .
d_call: .
v_call: TRBV6-5
j_call: TRBJ1-6

cdr3_nt: TGTGCCATCAGTGACACAACGAACACTGAAGCTTTCTTT
cdr3_aa: CAISDTTNTEAFF
clone_size: .
d_call: .
v_call: TRBV10-3
j_call: TRBJ1-1

cdr3_nt: TGTGCCAGCAGCTTAGGTGCAGTTAACACTGAAGCTTTCTTT
cdr3_aa: CASSLGAVNTEAFF
clone_size: .
d_call: .
v_call: TRBV7-9
j_call: TRBJ1-1

cdr3_nt: TGTGCCAGCAGCCAATCAGGACAGGGGGTCAGCGCTGGCTACACCTTC
cdr3_aa: CASSQSGQGVSAGYTF
clone_size: .
d_call: TRBD1
v_call: TRBV3-1/TRBV3-2
j_call: TRBJ1-2

cdr3_nt: TGTGCCAGCAGCCATACGGCACAGGGGGATAATTCACCCCTCCACTTT
cdr3_aa: CASSHTAQGDNSPLHF
clone_size: .
d_call: TRBD1
v_call: TRBV5-6
j_call: TRBJ1-6

cdr3_nt: TGTGCCAGCTCATTGACAGACTCCTACGAGCAGTACTTC
cdr3_aa: CASSLTDSYEQYF
clone_size: .
d_call: .
v_call: TRBV18
j_call: TRBJ2-7

cdr3_nt: TGTGCCAGTCGACAGGGGACGATCTCCTACGAGCAGTACTTC
cdr3_aa: CASRQGTISYEQYF
clone_size: .
d_call: TRBD1
v_call: TRBV19
j_call: TRBJ2-7

cdr3_nt: TGTGCCTCATGGGAGCCGAGCTCCTATAATTCACCCCTCCACTTT
cdr3_aa: CASWEPSSYNSPLHF
clone_size: .
d_call: .
v_call: TRBV28
j_call: TRBJ1-6

cdr3_nt: TGTGCCAGCAGCCCCGAGCTAGGAGGAACTTTCTTT
cdr3_aa: CASSPELGGTFF
clone_size: .
d_call: .
v_call: TRBV7-2
j_call: TRBJ1-1

cdr3_nt: TGTGCCAGCAGTTCCATAGCGGGGGGCCTCACAGATACGCAGTATTTT
cdr3_aa: CASSSIAGGLTDTQYF
clone_size: .
d_call: TRBD2
v_call: TRBV6-5
j_call: TRBJ2-3

cdr3_nt: TGTGCCAGCAGTTACCGGGGTTTTGAAGCTTTCTTT
cdr3_aa: CASSYRGFEAFF
clone_size: .
d_call: .
v_call: TRBV6-5
j_call: TRBJ1-1

cdr3_nt: TGTGCCAGTATCCTGACAGGGACAGGGGCTGGGGCTTTCTTT
cdr3_aa: CASILTGTGAGAFF
clone_size: .
d_call: TRBD1
v_call: TRBV19
j_call: TRBJ1-1

cdr3_nt: TGTGCCAGCAGGGGGGGATCAGATACGCAGTATTTT
cdr3_aa: CASRGGSDTQYF
clone_size: .
d_call: .
v_call: TRBV27
j_call: TRBJ2-3

cdr3_nt: TGTGCCAGCTCACCTAGCCTGGACAGGGGGCCCTATGGCTACACCTTC
cdr3_aa: CASSPSLDRGPYGYTF
clone_size: .
d_call: TRBD1
v_call: TRBV18
j_call: TRBJ1-2

cdr3_nt: TGCAGCACCCCCGGGGGGGGCGCAGTGAACACTGAAGCTTTCTTT
cdr3_aa: CSTPGGGAVNTEAFF
clone_size: few
d_call: .
v_call: TRBV29-1
j_call: TRBJ1-1

cdr3_nt: TGTGCCAGCAGCCCCCCGGGGGGGAGCTATGGCTACACCTTC
cdr3_aa: CASSPPGGSYGYTF
clone_size: .
d_call: .
v_call: TRBV7-2
j_call: TRBJ1-2

cdr3_nt: TGTGCCAGCTCAGGACAGCGGGAAAAACTGTTTTTT
cdr3_aa: CASSGQREKLFF
clone_size: few
d_call: .
v_call: TRBV18
j_call: TRBJ1-4

cdr3_nt: TGCGCCAGCAGCGTTGCGACAGGGGCGGGCTGGCCCCAGCATTTT
cdr3_aa: CASSVATGAGWPQHF
clone_size: .
d_call: TRBD1
v_call: TRBV5-1
j_call: TRBJ1-5

cdr3_nt: TGCGCCAGCAGCCAGGAGACCCCACTGGCGAACACCGGGGAGCTGTTTTTT
cdr3_aa: CASSQETPLANTGELFF
clone_size: .
d_call: .
v_call: TRBV4-1
j_call: TRBJ2-2

cdr3_nt: TGTGCCAGCAGGGCCGGGACAGGGATATACAATGAGCAGTTCTTC
cdr3_aa: CASRAGTGIYNEQFF
clone_size: .
d_call: TRBD1
v_call: TRBV27
j_call: TRBJ2-1

cdr3_nt: TGTGCCACCAGCAGACGACAGGGCCGGGTCAATGAGCAGTTCTTC
cdr3_aa: CATSRRQGRVNEQFF
clone_size: .
d_call: TRBD1
v_call: TRBV15
j_call: TRBJ2-1

cdr3_nt: TGTGCCAGCTCACCACCTTCTAGTTCCTCCTACAATGAGCAGTTCTTC
cdr3_aa: CASSPPSSSSYNEQFF
clone_size: .
d_call: .
v_call: TRBV18
j_call: TRBJ2-1

cdr3_nt: TGTGCCAGCAGCTTGACCGGGGAGAGCACTGAAGCTTTCTTT
cdr3_aa: CASSLTGESTEAFF
clone_size: few
d_call: .
v_call: TRBV7-9
j_call: TRBJ1-1